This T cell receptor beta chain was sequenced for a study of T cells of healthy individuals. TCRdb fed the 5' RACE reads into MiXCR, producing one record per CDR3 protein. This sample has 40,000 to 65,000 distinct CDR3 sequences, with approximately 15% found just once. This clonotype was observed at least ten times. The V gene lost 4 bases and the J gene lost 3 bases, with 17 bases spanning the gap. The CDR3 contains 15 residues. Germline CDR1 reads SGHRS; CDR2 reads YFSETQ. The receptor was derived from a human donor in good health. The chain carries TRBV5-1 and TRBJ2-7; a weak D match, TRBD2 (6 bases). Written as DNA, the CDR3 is TGCGCCAGCAGCACGGGGACGGAGGGGTTCTACGAGCAGTACTTC. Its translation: CASSTGTEGFYEQYF.